This entry lists 12 T cell receptor beta chains sequenced from one sample in a study of blood T cells in healthy people across ages. For the second PCR, which ran for roughly 6 to 12 cycles, a sample-barcoded 5' primer and a J-beta primer mix were used. TCRdb independently ran MiXCR on the 5' RACE reads; one entry per CDR3 protein. The sample includes some 1.1 million distinct CDR3 sequences, around two fifths seen only once; the top ten take approximately 14%. Sequencing was done on a sample of blood. Receptor source: a man aged 18 to 35 in good health.

This clonotype appeared many times. The rearrangement links TRBV4-3 to TRBJ2-1, with 7 positions matching TRBD1. The CDR3 loop spans 15 amino acids. The V segment lost 0 bases and the J segment 5 bases; nucleotides outside the gene matches: 4. CDR1 LGHNA and CDR2 YSLEER come from the germline V gene. As DNA, the CDR3 is TGCGCCAGCAGCCAAGATGGGACAGCCGACAATGAGCAGTTCTTC. Its protein product is CASSQDGTADNEQFF.

The J gene is TRBJ1-6, the V gene TRBV3-1, with 10 bases identical to TRBD1. This CDR3 region has 16 residues. Germline V gives CDR1 LGHDT, CDR2 YNNKEL (reference sequence). V lost 4 bases, J lost 8 bases, and 8 bases stayed unmatched. The CDR3 nucleotides are TGTGCCAGCAGCCCGACAGGGGGCGTTTTGGATTCACCCCTCCACTTT. Its protein is CASSPTGGVLDSPLHF.

The chain joins TRBV20-1 to TRBJ2-5, with 9 bases aligning to TRBD2. The DNA end is a closer match to TRBJ2-7, so the J assignment may be wrong. The V gene's germline CDR1 is DFQATT and CDR2 SNEGSKA (reference sequence). This CDR3 contains 14 residues. CDR3 protein: CSAKETSGPYEQYF. The CDR3 bases are TGCAGTGCTAAGGAGACTAGCGGACCCTACGAGCAGTACTTC.

The CDR3 loop is CASSPQGAFSYEQYF. The CDR3 DNA reads as TGTGCCAGCAGTCCCCAGGGGGCCTTCTCCTACGAGCAGTACTTC. V usage is TRBV6-2 or TRBV6-3 and J usage is TRBJ2-7; 8 nucleotides line up with TRBD1. The length of the CDR3 is 15 residues. The J segment lost 0 bases and the V segment lost 5 bases, leaving 6 bases of the junction unmatched. The V gene's germline CDR1 is MNHEY and CDR2 SVGEGT.

The V and J genes are TRBV7-9 and TRBJ2-2, with a tentative D call TRBD1 (6 bases). V lost 7 bases to trimming and J lost 1 base, with 19 bases between them. The CDR3 totals 17 residues. Germline V lookup: CDR1 SEHNR, CDR2 FQNEAQ (reference sequence). DNA for the CDR3: TGTGCCAGCACCCCAAGGGGAACGACAGGGAACACCGGGGAGCTGTTTTTT. Residues: CASTPRGTTGNTGELFF. Together with reference TRBV7-9 and TRBJ2-2, the CDR3 gives the full variable domain: DTGVSQNPRHKITKRGQNVTFRCDPISEHNRLYWYRQTLGQGPEFLTYFQNEAQLEKSRLLSDRFSAERPKGSFSTLEIQRTEQGDSAMYLCASTPRGTTGNTGELFFGEGSRLTVL.

The rearrangement uses TRBV5-6 and TRBJ1-1; D is ambiguous. The CDR3 is 15 residues long. Germline V gene lookup returns CDR1 SGHDT and CDR2 YYEEEE. V was clipped by 3 bases and J by 4 bases, with 16 bases between them. In nucleotides, the CDR3 is TGTGCCAGCAGCTCCACCGGGATAAGGAGCACTGAAGCTTTCTTT. This gives the protein CASSSTGIRSTEAFF. Full variable domain (missing parts from reference TRBV5-6 and TRBJ1-1): DAGVTQSPTHLIKTRGQQVTLRCSPKSGHDTVSWYQQALGQGPQFIFQYYEEEERQRGNFPDRFSGHQFPNYSSELNVNALLLGDSALYLCASSSTGIRSTEAFFGQGTRLTVV.

This clonotype turned up a few times. The chain carries TRBV6-1 and TRBJ1-5, with 8 bases that match TRBD1. The CDR3 is made up of 16 amino acids. Germline values: CDR1 MNHNS, CDR2 SASEGT. V lost 2 bases to trimming and J lost 7 bases; unmatched junction nucleotides: 10. CDR3 amino acids: CASSEQGQGSGQPQHF. CDR3 sequence (DNA): TGTGCCAGCAGTGAACAAGGACAGGGCTCTGGACAGCCCCAGCATTTT.

The chain is built from TRBV2 and TRBJ1-2; D unclear. The V end was cut by 7 bases, the J end by 0 bases, with 12 bases between. Looked up from germline, CDR1 is SNHLY and CDR2 is FYNNEI. The CDR3 loop spans 14 amino acids. The DNA for the CDR3 is TGTGCCAGCATCCTTCTTAAGGCTAACTATGGCTACACCTTC. This gives the protein CASILLKANYGYTF.

This clonotype was found a few times. The chain uses TRBV29-1 and TRBJ1-3, with a possible D match to TRBD1 (6 bases). This CDR3 has 13 amino acids. Trimming removed 6 bases at V and 4 bases at J, with 13 bases between. The germline gives CDR1 SQVTM, CDR2 ANQGSEA. The CDR3 bases are TGCAGCGTCCAGCCAGGGGAGGGAAACACCATATATTTT. It encodes CSVQPGEGNTIYF.

This clonotype was seen a handful of times. The V call is TRBV3-1, the J call TRBJ2-5; 8 bases align to TRBD2. Germline trimming cut 5 bases from V and 1 base from J; bases unmatched to any gene: 12. Looked up from germline, CDR1 is LGHDT and CDR2 is YNNKEL (reference sequence). The CDR3 is 17 amino acids. The DNA for the CDR3 is TGTGCCAGCAGCAGCCCCTTTAGCGGGACCACCCAAGAGACCCAGTACTTC. Residues: CASSSPFSGTTQETQYF.

The chain links TRBV6-2 or TRBV6-3 to TRBJ1-1; D is unresolved. Germline CDR1 reads MNHEY; CDR2 reads SVGEGT. With 6 bases removed from V and 7 bases from J, the gap between germline ends came to 15 bases. This CDR3 has 13 residues. CDR3 residues: CASSPPDVREAFF. The CDR3 bases are TGTGCCAGCAGCCCCCCTGACGTACGTGAAGCTTTCTTT.

The chain employs TRBV27 and TRBJ1-5; D might be TRBD1 (6 bases). Germline V CDR1 and CDR2: MNHEY, SMNVEV (reference sequence). The CDR3 length is 17 residues. V was clipped by 1 base and J by 0 bases, with 13 bases between them. The DNA for the CDR3 is TGTGCCAGCAGTTTATATTGGACAGACAATAGCAATCAGCCCCAGCATTTT. Its translation: CASSLYWTDNSNQPQHF.